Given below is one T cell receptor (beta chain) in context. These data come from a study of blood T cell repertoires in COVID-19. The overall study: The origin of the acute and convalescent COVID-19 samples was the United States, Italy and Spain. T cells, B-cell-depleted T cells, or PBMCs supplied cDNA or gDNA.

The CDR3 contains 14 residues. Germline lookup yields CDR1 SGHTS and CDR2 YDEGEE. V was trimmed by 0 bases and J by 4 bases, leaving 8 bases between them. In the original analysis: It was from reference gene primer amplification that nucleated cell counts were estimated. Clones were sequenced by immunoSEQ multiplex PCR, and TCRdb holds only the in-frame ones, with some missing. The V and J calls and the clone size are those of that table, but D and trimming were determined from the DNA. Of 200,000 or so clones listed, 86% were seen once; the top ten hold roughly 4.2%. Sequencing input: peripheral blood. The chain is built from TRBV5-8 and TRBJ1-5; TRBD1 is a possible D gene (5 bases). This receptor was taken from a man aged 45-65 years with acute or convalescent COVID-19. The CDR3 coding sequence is TGTGCCAGCAGCTTGGGACAGCTAAATCAGCCCCAGCATTTT. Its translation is CASSLGQLNQPQHF. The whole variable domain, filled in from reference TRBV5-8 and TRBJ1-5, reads EAGVTQSPTHLIKTRGQQATLRCSPISGHTSVYWYQQALGLGLQFLLWYDEGEERNRGNFPPRFSGRQFPNYSSELNVNALELEDSALYLCASSLGQLNQPQHFGDGTRLSIL.